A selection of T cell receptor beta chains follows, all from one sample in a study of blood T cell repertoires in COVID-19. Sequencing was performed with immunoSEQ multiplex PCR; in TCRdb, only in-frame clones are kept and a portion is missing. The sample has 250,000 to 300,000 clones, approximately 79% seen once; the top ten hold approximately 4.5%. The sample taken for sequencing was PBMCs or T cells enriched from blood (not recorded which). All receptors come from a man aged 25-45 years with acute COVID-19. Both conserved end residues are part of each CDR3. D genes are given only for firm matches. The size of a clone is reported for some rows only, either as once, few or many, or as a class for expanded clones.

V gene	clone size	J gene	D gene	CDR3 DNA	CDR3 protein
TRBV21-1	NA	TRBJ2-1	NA	TGTGCCAGCCCCGGAGGGGCCTACAATGAGCAGTTCTTC	CASPGGAYNEQFF
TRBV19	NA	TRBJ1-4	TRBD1	TGTGCCAGTAGTCCACGACAGGGGCGGATTGAAAAACTGTTTTTT	CASSPRQGRIEKLFF
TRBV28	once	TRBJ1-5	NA	TGTGCCAGTACCTACGGGACTCACGGCAATCAGCCCCAGCATTTT	CASTYGTHGNQPQHF
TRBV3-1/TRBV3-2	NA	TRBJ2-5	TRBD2	TGTGCCAGCAGCTATAGCGGGGGCTCCCAAGAGACCCAGTACTTC	CASSYSGGSQETQYF
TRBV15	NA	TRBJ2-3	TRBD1	TGTGCCACCAGCAGAGAACTACCAGGGGGCAGTCCGGATACGCAGTATTTT	CATSRELPGGSPDTQYF
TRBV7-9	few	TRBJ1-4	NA	TGTGCCAGCAGCTCTCAGGGGTATAATGAAAAACTGTTTTTT	CASSSQGYNEKLFF
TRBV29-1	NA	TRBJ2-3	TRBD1	TGCAGCGTCCGTCAGGGGGCAGATACGCAGTATTTT	CSVRQGADTQYF
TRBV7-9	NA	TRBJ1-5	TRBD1	TGTGCCAGCAGCTTAGAGGGGACAGGGCTTCAGCCCCAGCATTTT	CASSLEGTGLQPQHF
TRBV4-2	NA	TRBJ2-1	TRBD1	TGTGCCAGCAGGCGAATACAGGGGACGTACGATGAGCAGTTCTTC	CASRRIQGTYDEQFF
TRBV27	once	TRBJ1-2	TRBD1	TGTGCCAGCATTGCGAATCCGGGACAGGCTAACTATGGCTACACCTTC	CASIANPGQANYGYTF
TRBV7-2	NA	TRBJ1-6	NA	TGTGCCAGCAGCTTCCGGAGATTGGCACCCCTCCACTTT	CASSFRRLAPLHF
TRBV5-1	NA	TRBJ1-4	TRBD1	TGCGCCAGCAGCGATGACAGGGTCGAGGGGGAAAAACTGTTTTTT	CASSDDRVEGEKLFF
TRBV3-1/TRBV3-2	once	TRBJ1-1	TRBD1	TGTGCCAGCAGCCCCTCGGACAGGGGGAAGAACACTGAAGCTTTCTTT	CASSPSDRGKNTEAFF
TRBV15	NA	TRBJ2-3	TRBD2	TGTGCCACCAGCAGACAAAGCGGGAGAAGCACAGATACGCAGTATTTT	CATSRQSGRSTDTQYF
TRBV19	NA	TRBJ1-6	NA	TGTGCCAGTAGTATAAGGGGCAATTCACCCCTCCACTTT	CASSIRGNSPLHF
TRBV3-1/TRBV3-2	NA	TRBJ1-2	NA	TGTGCCAGCAGCCAGGTGATGGATGGGGGGAAAGGCTACACCTTC	CASSQVMDGGKGYTF
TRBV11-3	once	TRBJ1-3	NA	TGTGCCAGCAGCTCTGGACAGGGAAACACCATATATTTT	CASSSGQGNTIYF
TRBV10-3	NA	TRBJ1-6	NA	TGTGCCATCAGGGGGGGTAATTCACCCCTCCACTTT	CAIRGGNSPLHF
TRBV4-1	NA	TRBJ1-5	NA	TGCGCCAGCAGCCATTTCGCCGTCGGGGGTCAGCCCCAGCATTTT	CASSHFAVGGQPQHF
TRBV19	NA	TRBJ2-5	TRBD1	TGTGCCAGTTCGGTCGGGGACAGGGGTCAAGAGACCCAGTACTTC	CASSVGDRGQETQYF
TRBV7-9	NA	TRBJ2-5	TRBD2	TGTGCCAGCAGCCCCATCGGGGGGGTTGGCAAGACCCAGTACTTC	CASSPIGGVGKTQYF
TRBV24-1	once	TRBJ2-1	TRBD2	TGTGCCACCAGTGATTCCGGGGGGGGGTCCTACAATGAGCAGTTCTTC	CATSDSGGGSYNEQFF
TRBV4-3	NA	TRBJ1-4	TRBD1	TGCGCCAGCAGCCAGGAGGGACAGGCGAGAAATGAAAAACTGTTTTTT	CASSQEGQARNEKLFF
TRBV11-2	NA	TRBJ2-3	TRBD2	TGTGCCAGCAGTGGGGAGGGTCTAATCACAGATACGCAGTATTTT	CASSGEGLITDTQYF
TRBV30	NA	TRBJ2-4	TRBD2	TGTGCCTGGAGTGTTGTCGAGAAGGAGAGCGGGAGTCAGTACTTC	CAWSVVEKESGSQYF
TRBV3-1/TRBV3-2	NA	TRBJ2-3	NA	TGTGCCAGCAGCCAAGAAAAAGCTCACACAGATACGCAGTATTTT	CASSQEKAHTDTQYF
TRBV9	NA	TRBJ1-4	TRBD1	TGTGCCAGCAGCGTAGTGGGGGACAGCCTTGGGGAACTGTTTTTT	CASSVVGDSLGELFF
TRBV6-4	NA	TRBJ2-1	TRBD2	TGTGCCAGCAGTGATGGCGGGAGGGGAAGCGATGAGCAGTTCTTC	CASSDGGRGSDEQFF
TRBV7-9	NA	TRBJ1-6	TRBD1	TGTGCCAGCAGTCAAGGACAGGGTCGGGCCTCTTCACCCCTCCACTTT	CASSQGQGRASSPLHF
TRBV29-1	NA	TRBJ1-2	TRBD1	TGCAGCGTGGACAGGGCGAGTGGTGGCTACACCTTC	CSVDRASGGYTF
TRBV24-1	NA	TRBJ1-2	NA	TGTGCCACCAGTGATTTCAGGGGCACGGGATATGGCTACACCTTC	CATSDFRGTGYGYTF
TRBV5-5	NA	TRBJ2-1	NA	TGTGCCAGCAGCTGGTCGACAGGTCATGAGCAGTTCTTC	CASSWSTGHEQFF
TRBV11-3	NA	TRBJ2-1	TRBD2	TGTGCCAGCAGCTTACCCCAGGGACTAGCGTCCTACAATGAGCAGTTCTTC	CASSLPQGLASYNEQFF
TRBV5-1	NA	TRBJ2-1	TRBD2	TGCGCCAGCAGCCTTCGAAGGCGGGGGGAAATCAATGAGCAGTTCTTC	CASSLRRRGEINEQFF
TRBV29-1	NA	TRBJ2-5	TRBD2	TGCAGCGTTGAAGGCGGGAGCCGGGAGACCCAGTACTTC	CSVEGGSRETQYF
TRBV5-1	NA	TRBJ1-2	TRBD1	TGCGCCAGCCAAACAGGGGGAAGGGGCTACACCTTC	CASQTGGRGYTF
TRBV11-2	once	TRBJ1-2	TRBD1	TGTGCCAGCAGCTCGGACAGGGGGGATGGCTACACCTTC	CASSSDRGDGYTF
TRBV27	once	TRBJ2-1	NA	TGTGCCAGCAGTCAATCAGGGTGGGGCGAGCAGTTCTTC	CASSQSGWGEQFF
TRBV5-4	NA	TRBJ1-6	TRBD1	TGTGCCAGCAGCCTACAGGGGTTCTCCTATAATTCACCCCTCCACTTT	CASSLQGFSYNSPLHF
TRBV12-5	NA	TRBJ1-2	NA	TGTGCTAGTGGTTTGGGAGACTATAACTATGGCTACACCTTC	CASGLGDYNYGYTF
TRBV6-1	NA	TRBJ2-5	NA	TGTGCCAGCAGTGAAAGACTAGTCAAGGAGACCCAGTACTTC	CASSERLVKETQYF
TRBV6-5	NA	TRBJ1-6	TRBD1	TGTGCCAGCAGTTTGAGGGACAGGGTGTCTTCACCCCTCCACTTT	CASSLRDRVSSPLHF
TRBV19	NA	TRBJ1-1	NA	TGTGCCAGTAAAAGAGAGGCAAACACTGAAGCTTTCTTT	CASKREANTEAFF
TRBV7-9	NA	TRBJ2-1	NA	TGTGCCACCCGTGGACAGGAGGGTGAGCAGTTCTTC	CATRGQEGEQFF
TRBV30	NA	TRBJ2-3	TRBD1	TGTGCCTGGGAGGACAGGCAGGCGCAGTATTTT	CAWEDRQAQYF
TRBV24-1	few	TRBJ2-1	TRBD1	TGTGCCACCAGTGACGGGACAGGGTTTGTGAATGAGCAGTTCTTC	CATSDGTGFVNEQFF
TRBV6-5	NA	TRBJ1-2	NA	TGTGCCAGCAGTAAGACATTGGACTATGGCTACACCTTC	CASSKTLDYGYTF
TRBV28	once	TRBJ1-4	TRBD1	TGTGCCAGCAGCCGAGGGACAGGGGTTGGAATGGAAAAACTGTTTTTT	CASSRGTGVGMEKLFF
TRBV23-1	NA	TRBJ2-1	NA	TGCGCCAGCAGTCAACCAGGGTCCCATGAGCAGTTCTTC	CASSQPGSHEQFF
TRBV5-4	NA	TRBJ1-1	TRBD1	TGTGCCAGCAGCTTTCCACAGGGGGCGCACACTGAAGCTTTCTTT	CASSFPQGAHTEAFF
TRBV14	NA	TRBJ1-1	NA	TGTGCCAGCAGCCAAGTCAGGGCCCGGAACACTGAAGCTTTCTTT	CASSQVRARNTEAFF
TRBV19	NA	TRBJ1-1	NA	TGTGCCAGTAGTTTCCGGGGTAGAACCGCTGAAGCTTTCTTT	CASSFRGRTAEAFF
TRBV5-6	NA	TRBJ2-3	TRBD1	TGTGCCAGCAGGGTAACAGGGGGCCTCACAGATACGCAGTATTTT	CASRVTGGLTDTQYF
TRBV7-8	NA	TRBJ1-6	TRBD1	TGTGCCAGCAGCTTAAAGGCCAGGGGGCACTCACCCCTCCACTTT	CASSLKARGHSPLHF
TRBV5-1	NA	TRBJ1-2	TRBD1	TGCGCCAGCAGCTTCACAGGGGGCGGAATGGCCACCTTC	CASSFTGGGMATF